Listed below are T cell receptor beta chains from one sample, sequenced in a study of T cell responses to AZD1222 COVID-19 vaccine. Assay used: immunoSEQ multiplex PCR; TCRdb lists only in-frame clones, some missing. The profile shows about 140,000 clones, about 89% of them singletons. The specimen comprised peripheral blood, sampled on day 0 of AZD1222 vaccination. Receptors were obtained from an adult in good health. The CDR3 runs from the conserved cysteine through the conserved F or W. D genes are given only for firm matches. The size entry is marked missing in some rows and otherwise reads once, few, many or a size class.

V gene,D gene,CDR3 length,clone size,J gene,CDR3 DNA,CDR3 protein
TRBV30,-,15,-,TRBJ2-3,TGTGCCTCCACACCCATGGCTGGTATTTTAGATACGCAGTATTTT,CASTPMAGILDTQYF
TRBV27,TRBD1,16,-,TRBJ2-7,TGTGCCAGCAGTACTAGGGACAGGCGGTTCTCCTACGAGCAGTACTTC,CASSTRDRRFSYEQYF
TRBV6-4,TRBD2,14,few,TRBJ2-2,TGTGCCAGCAAGCGGGGCGAGAACACCGGGGAGCTGTTTTTT,CASKRGENTGELFF
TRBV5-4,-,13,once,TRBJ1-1,TGTGCCAGCAGCTGGGACACGAACACTGAAGCTTTCTTT,CASSWDTNTEAFF
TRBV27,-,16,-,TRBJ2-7,TGTGCCAGCAGTTTATCTTATACAGGGAAAGGATACGAGCAGTACTTC,CASSLSYTGKGYEQYF
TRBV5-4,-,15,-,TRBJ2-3,TGTGCCAGCAGCTCAACAGGGGGGGAGGAAGATACGCAGTATTTT,CASSSTGGEEDTQYF
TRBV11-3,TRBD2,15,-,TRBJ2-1,TGTGCCAGCAGCTTAAGGTCTAGCGGGGGCAATGAGCAGTTCTTC,CASSLRSSGGNEQFF
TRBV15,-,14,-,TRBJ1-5,TGTGCCACCAGCAGAGTTTTGACAGCGGGGCCCCAGCATTTT,CATSRVLTAGPQHF
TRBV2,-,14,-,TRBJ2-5,TGTGCCAGCAGTTCCTACTCGGGAGAAGAGACCCAGTACTTC,CASSSYSGEETQYF
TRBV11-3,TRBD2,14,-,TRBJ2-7,TGTGCCAGCAGCTCCGGGGCGGGGGATGGGGAGCAGTACTTC,CASSSGAGDGEQYF
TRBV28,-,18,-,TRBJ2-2,TGTGCCAGCAGTAGAGGACGGACTCGAGTATCTGGGGCCGGGGAGCTGTTTTTT,CASSRGRTRVSGAGELFF
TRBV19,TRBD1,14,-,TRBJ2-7,TGTGCCACCTCGTCCGGGACAGGGTCCTACGAGCAGTACTTC,CATSSGTGSYEQYF
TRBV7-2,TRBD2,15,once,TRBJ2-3,TGTGCCAGCAGCTTTACTAGCGGGGCCACAGATACGCAGTATTTT,CASSFTSGATDTQYF
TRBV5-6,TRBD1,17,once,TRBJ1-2,TGTGCCAGCAGCTTTCTGGGGCGCGACAGGGGGCGAAGGGGCTACACCTTC,CASSFLGRDRGRRGYTF
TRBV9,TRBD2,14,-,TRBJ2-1,TGTGCCAGCAGCAGAAGCGGGGGATACAATGAGCAGTTCTTC,CASSRSGGYNEQFF
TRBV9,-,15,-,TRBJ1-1,TGTGCCAGCAGCGCTAGGGGGGCGCCGGGCACTGAAGCTTTCTTT,CASSARGAPGTEAFF
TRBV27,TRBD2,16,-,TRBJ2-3,TGTGCCAGCAGTTTATGGGCTAGCGGCTCCCCTGAAACGCAGTATTTT,CASSLWASGSPETQYF
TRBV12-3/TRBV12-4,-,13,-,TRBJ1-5,TGTGCCAGCAGCAACAGGGCCAATCAGCCCCAGCATTTT,CASSNRANQPQHF
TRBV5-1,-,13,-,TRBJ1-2,TGCGCCAGCAGCCTAGGACATGACTATGGCTACACCTTC,CASSLGHDYGYTF
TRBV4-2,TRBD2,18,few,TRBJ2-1,TGTGCCAGCAGCCAAGGGCTCACTAGCGGGAGGGCACACAATGAGCAGTTCTTC,CASSQGLTSGRAHNEQFF
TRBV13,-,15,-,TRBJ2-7,TGTGCCAGCAGCATAGACAAAGCCCCTTCCTACGAGCAGTACTTC,CASSIDKAPSYEQYF
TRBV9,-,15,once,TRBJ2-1,TGTGCCAGCAGCGTAGACGGGCGCTCCTACAATGAGCAGTTCTTC,CASSVDGRSYNEQFF
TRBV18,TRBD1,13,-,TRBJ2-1,TGTGCCAGCTCAAGAGGGACAGGGGATGAGCAGTTCTTC,CASSRGTGDEQFF
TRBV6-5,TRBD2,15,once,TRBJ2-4,TGTGCCAGCGGATTAGCGGGAACGGCCAAAAACATTCAGTACTTC,CASGLAGTAKNIQYF
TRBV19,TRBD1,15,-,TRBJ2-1,TGTGCCAGTAGTATAATCGGGACAGGTATCAATGAGCAGTTCTTC,CASSIIGTGINEQFF
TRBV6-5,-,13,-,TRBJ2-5,TGTGCCAGCAGCAGCCCGGGCCCAGAGACCCAGTACTTC,CASSSPGPETQYF
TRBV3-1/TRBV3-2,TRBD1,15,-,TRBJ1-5,TGTGCCAGCAGCCGGGACAGCCATAGCAATCAGCCCCAGCATTTT,CASSRDSHSNQPQHF
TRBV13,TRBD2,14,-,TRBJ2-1,TGTGCCAGCAGCTCGCGGGGGGACCTAACCCGGGAGTTCTTC,CASSSRGDLTREFF
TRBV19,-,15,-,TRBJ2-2,TGTGCCAGTAGTACCGGACGGGGTGCCACCGGGGAGCTGTTTTTT,CASSTGRGATGELFF
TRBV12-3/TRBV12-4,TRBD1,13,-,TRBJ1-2,TGTGCCAGCAGTTACGACAGGGGTTATGGCTACACCTTC,CASSYDRGYGYTF
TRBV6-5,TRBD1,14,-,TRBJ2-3,TGTGCCAGCAGTTTACAGGGGATCACAGATACGCAGTATTTT,CASSLQGITDTQYF
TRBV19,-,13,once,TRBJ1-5,TGTGCCAGTAGCAGTCGGCGGAATCAGCCCCAGCATTTT,CASSSRRNQPQHF
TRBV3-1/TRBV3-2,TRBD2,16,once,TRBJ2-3,TGTGCCAGCAGCCATAGGCTAGCGGGGAGCACAGATACGCAGTATTTT,CASSHRLAGSTDTQYF
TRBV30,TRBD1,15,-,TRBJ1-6,TGTGCCTGGAGTGTACGGACAGGGGGCAATTCACCCCTCCACTTT,CAWSVRTGGNSPLHF
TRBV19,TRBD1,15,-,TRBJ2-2,TGTGCCAGTAGTATTCGGGACAGGCAACCCGGGGAGCTGTTTTTT,CASSIRDRQPGELFF
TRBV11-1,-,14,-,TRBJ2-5,TGTGCCAGCAGCTTCCGCAGGGCGGTAGAGACCCAGTACTTC,CASSFRRAVETQYF
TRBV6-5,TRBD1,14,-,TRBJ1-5,TGTGCCAGCAGCGACGACAGGGTCGGTCAGCCCCAGCATTTT,CASSDDRVGQPQHF
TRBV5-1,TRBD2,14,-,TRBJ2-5,TGCGCCAGCAGCTCTAGCGGGAGCTGGGAGACCCAGTACTTC,CASSSSGSWETQYF
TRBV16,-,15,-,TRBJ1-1,TGTGCCAGCAGCCAATCGGCAGGGATGAACACTGAAGCTTTCTTT,CASSQSAGMNTEAFF
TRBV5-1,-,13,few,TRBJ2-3,TGCGCCAGCAGCTTGGTTAGGGGAGAAACGCAGTATTTT,CASSLVRGETQYF
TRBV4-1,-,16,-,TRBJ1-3,TGCGCCAGCAGCCCCGAAGGGAGGTCGCCTGGAAACACCATATATTTT,CASSPEGRSPGNTIYF
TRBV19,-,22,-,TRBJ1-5,TGTGCCAGTAGTATATTACAGGGTTGGAATTTGGCGAGCAAGTTTCGCAATCAGCCCCAGCATTTT,CASSILQGWNLASKFRNQPQHF
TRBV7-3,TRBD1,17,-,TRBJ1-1,TGTGCCAGCAGCTTAATGCCCCAGGGACAGATGAACACTGAAGCTTTCTTT,CASSLMPQGQMNTEAFF
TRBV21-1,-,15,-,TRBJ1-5,TGTGCCAGCAGCACTCGACAGGATAGCAATCAGCCCCAGCATTTT,CASSTRQDSNQPQHF
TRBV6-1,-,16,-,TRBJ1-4,TGTGCCAGCAGTGAAGCGATACGTAAGACCGGTGAAAAACTGTTTTTT,CASSEAIRKTGEKLFF
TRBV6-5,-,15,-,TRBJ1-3,TGTGCCAGCAGTTACTCGCCAGGGGTTAGAAACACCATATATTTT,CASSYSPGVRNTIYF
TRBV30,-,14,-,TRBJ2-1,TGTGCCTGGACGTGGCGGCGTCCGTACAATGAGCAGTTCTTC,CAWTWRRPYNEQFF
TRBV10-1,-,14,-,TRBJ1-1,TGCGCCAGCAGTCGCGACCAGGCCAGCACTGAAGCTTTCTTT,CASSRDQASTEAFF
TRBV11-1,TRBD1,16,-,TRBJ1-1,TGTGCCAGCAGCTTAGTGACAGGGTTGGGGCACACTGAAGCTTTCTTT,CASSLVTGLGHTEAFF
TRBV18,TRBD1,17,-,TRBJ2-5,TGTGCCAGCTCACTGTTCTCCGGGACAGGGAACCAAGAGACCCAGTACTTC,CASSLFSGTGNQETQYF
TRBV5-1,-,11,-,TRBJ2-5,TGCGCCAGCAGCACCGGAGAGACCCAGTACTTC,CASSTGETQYF